Presented here are 22 T cell receptor beta chains from one specimen sequenced in a study of blood T cell repertoires in COVID-19. Clones were read by immunoSEQ multiplex PCR, and TCRdb kept only the in-frame ones, dropping some. Among about 330,000 clones, around 87% were seen once, and the ten largest hold approximately 5.3%. Sequencing was done on a sample of PBMCs or T cells enriched from blood (not recorded which). All receptors derive from a woman in her thirties who had recovered from COVID-19.

This clone appeared once. V is TRBV24-1 and J is TRBJ1-1; 11 nucleotides line up with TRBD1. This CDR3 contains 16 residues. After removal of 4 bases from V and 5 bases from J, the junction contained 8 bases not matched to a gene. Germline V lookup: CDR1 KGHDR, CDR2 SFDVKD. This CDR3 is CATSDHSGQGGTEAFF. The CDR3 DNA sequence: TGTGCCACCAGTGACCATTCGGGACAGGGGGGAACTGAAGCTTTCTTT.

Only a few counts were recorded for this clone. The rearrangement joins TRBV2 to TRBJ1-2; tentatively, D is TRBD1 (5 bases). Germline CDR1 SNHLY, CDR2 FYNNEI. Trimming cost V 3 bases and J 3 bases, with 8 bases left between them. The CDR3 consists of 13 residues. The CDR3 DNA follows: TGTGCCAGCAGTGAGACAGAGGACTATGGCTACACCTTC. This codes for CASSETEDYGYTF.

This clone has just one count. This chain connects TRBV2 to TRBJ2-2; D unclear. This CDR3 region has 13 residues. Looked up from germline, CDR1 is SNHLY and CDR2 is FYNNEI. With 4 bases removed from V and 4 bases from J, the gap between germline ends came to 7 bases. The CDR3 region has the DNA TGTGCCAGCAGTGGCGAGATCACCGGGGAGCTGTTTTTT. It yields the protein CASSGEITGELFF.

The V and J genes are TRBV7-2 and TRBJ2-1; 13 bases line up with TRBD2. CDR1 and CDR2 from the germline V gene are SGHTA and FQGNSA. Trimming cost V 1 base and J 10 bases; bases outside gene matches: 10. The CDR3 sequence is 17 residues long. In DNA form, the CDR3 reads TGTGCCAGCAGCTTAGGCACTAGCGGGGGGGTTTTGGGCGAGCAGTTCTTC. Amino acids: CASSLGTSGGVLGEQFF.

This rearrangement joins TRBV19 to TRBJ2-1, with 9 positions matching TRBD1. The CDR3 contains 15 residues. V gave up 6 bases and J gave up 3 bases; unmatched junction bases: 6. Germline V lookup: CDR1 LNHDA, CDR2 SQIVND (reference sequence). The CDR3 DNA sequence: TGTGCCAGTAGCCCCGACAGGGGGGGCTACAATGAGCAGTTCTTC. Its protein product is CASSPDRGGYNEQFF.

The chain joins TRBV10-3 to TRBJ1-1; the D is unclear. The CDR3 length is 14 residues. Trimming left V 6 bases short and J 0 bases short, with 11 bases between. In germline, CDR1 is ENHRY, CDR2 SYGVKD. In DNA form, the CDR3 reads TGTGCCATCAGAGACGGGAGCATGAACACTGAAGCTTTCTTT. This translates into CAIRDGSMNTEAFF.

The chain carries TRBV2 and TRBJ1-2; 10 bases align to TRBD1. Germline trimming cut 4 bases from V and 3 bases from J; bases unmatched to any gene: 2. The CDR3 spans 14 residues. CDR1 is SNHLY and CDR2 is FYNNEI in the germline V gene. The CDR3 coding sequence is TGTGCCAGCAGTGGGGACAGGGGAGACTATGGCTACACCTTC. Amino acids: CASSGDRGDYGYTF.

The chain combines TRBV7-9 with TRBJ2-1, with 9 positions matching TRBD2. V shed 5 bases and J 10 bases; nucleotides not matched to a gene: 12. Germline V lookup: CDR1 SEHNR, CDR2 FQNEAQ (reference sequence). The CDR3 length is 15 residues. The CDR3 DNA reads TGTGCCAGCAGCATCCTAGCGGGGCCGCGCGAAGAGCAGTTCTTC. Translated: CASSILAGPREEQFF.

This clone was seen once. CDR3 DNA sequence: TGTGCCAGTAGTCCAATAACGGGACAGTACAGCTCCTATAATTCACCCCTCCACTTT. Protein product: CASSPITGQYSSYNSPLHF. V gene TRBV19 combines with J gene TRBJ1-6; TRBD1 agrees at 7 bases. The length of the CDR3 is 19 residues. CDR1 is LNHDA and CDR2 is SQIVND in the germline V gene (reference sequence). Trimming cost V 5 bases and J 0 bases; bases outside gene matches: 13.

This rearrangement joins TRBV19 to TRBJ2-5; D is unclear. The CDR3 contains 13 residues. Trimming removed 0 bases from V and 2 bases from J, with 4 bases in between. Germline CDR1 reads LNHDA; CDR2 reads SQIVND (reference sequence). This CDR3 reads CASSIDRQETQYF. The CDR3 nucleotides read TGTGCCAGTAGTATAGACAGACAAGAGACCCAGTACTTC.

The V call is TRBV15, the J call TRBJ2-3; the match to TRBD1 covers 8 bases. The germline V gene has CDR1 LNHNV and CDR2 YYDKDF (reference sequence). J was trimmed by 0 bases and V by 0 bases; bases with no gene match: 8. The CDR3 has 18 residues. The CDR3 region has the DNA TGTGCCACCAGCAGAGAGGGCAGGGGGCCTCCTAGCACAGATACGCAGTATTTT. This gives the protein CATSREGRGPPSTDTQYF.

V gene TRBV12-5 combines with J gene TRBJ2-5; D might be TRBD2 (6 bases). The CDR3 length is 13 residues. Germline CDR1 reads LGHNT; CDR2 reads FRNRAP. Trimming cost V 5 bases and J 0 bases, with 7 bases left between them. The CDR3 sequence: CASGGGYQETQYF. DNA for the CDR3: TGTGCTAGTGGTGGGGGGTACCAAGAGACCCAGTACTTC.

The chain combines TRBV9 with TRBJ2-5, with D possibly being TRBD2 (5 bases). The CDR3 sequence is 19 residues long. V dropped 1 base and J dropped 4 bases, with 26 bases sitting between them. Germline CDR1 and CDR2: SGDLS and YYNGEE. The CDR3 reads CASSVSPSRGGITRETQYF. CDR3 bases: TGTGCCAGCAGCGTAAGTCCATCCCGCGGAGGCATCACGCGAGAGACCCAGTACTTC.

The J gene is TRBJ1-1, the V gene TRBV2; no definite D call. Germline CDR1 and CDR2: SNHLY and FYNNEI. The length of the CDR3 is 12 residues. V gave up 6 bases and J gave up 7 bases, with 12 bases separating them. This CDR3 is CASSPFFIEAFF. The CDR3 DNA reads as TGTGCCAGCAGCCCCTTCTTTATTGAAGCTTTCTTT.

The rearrangement joins TRBV5-1 to TRBJ1-4; D unclear. The ends were cut back, 6 bases at V and 6 bases at J, with 12 bases in the middle. CDR3 length: 13 residues. Germline V gives CDR1 SGHRS, CDR2 YFSETQ. In nucleotides, the CDR3 is TGCGCCAGCAACCTTCCCGGGGATGAAAAACTGTTTTTT. This translates into CASNLPGDEKLFF.

The CDR3 region is CASSHPGQGYGYTF. The CDR3, as DNA: TGTGCCAGCAGCCATCCGGGACAGGGCTATGGCTACACCTTC. The chain recombines TRBV5-4 with TRBJ1-2; 9 nucleotides line up with TRBD1. The CDR3 extends over 14 amino acids. J lost 4 bases, V lost 4 bases, and 5 bases had no gene match. CDR1 and CDR2 (germline): SGHNT, YYREEE (reference sequence).

This chain connects TRBV5-5 to TRBJ2-7; perhaps TRBD2 as D (5 bases). CDR1 is SGHKS and CDR2 is YYEKEE in the germline V gene (reference sequence). The germline V and J ends were trimmed by 4 bases and 6 bases, with 23 bases remaining between them. CDR3 length equals 16 residues. The CDR3 reads CASSPPLGGARGEQYF. The CDR3 DNA reads as TGTGCCAGCAGCCCCCCTCTTGGCGGCGCCCGGGGCGAGCAGTACTTC.

About this clone: Germline is not matched at one junction end, which may reflect a read error. The V and J genes are TRBV7-7 and TRBJ1-6; no clear D. CDR3 size: 16 residues. Germline V CDR1 and CDR2: SSHAT, FNYEAQ (reference sequence). CDR3 in DNA: TGTGCTAGCAGCTTTAATAGGCCGTGGATTCGGGCACCCCTCCACTTT. As protein: CASSFNRPWIRAPLHF.

The chain is built from TRBV7-9 and TRBJ1-1; 9 bases line up with TRBD1. Trimming cost V 6 bases and J 8 bases; bases outside gene matches: 4. The length of the CDR3 is 12 residues. Germline V gene sequence: CDR1 SEHNR, CDR2 FQNEAQ (reference sequence). CDR3 amino acids: CASRLGQGEAFF. As DNA, the CDR3 is TGTGCCAGCAGACTAGGACAGGGGGAAGCTTTCTTT.

V is TRBV7-2 and J is TRBJ1-4, with 9 bases matching TRBD1. The CDR3 consists of 15 residues. V was clipped by 5 bases and J by 8 bases; unmatched bases: 9. The germline CDR1 and CDR2 sequences are SGHTA and FQGNSA. The CDR3 reads CASSPRTGELEKLFF. CDR3 bases: TGTGCCAGCAGCCCGAGGACAGGGGAATTGGAAAAACTGTTTTTT.

The genes are TRBV18 and TRBJ2-1; 9 bases map to TRBD2. Trimming at V came to 3 bases and at J to 4 bases, leaving 4 bases not matched to a gene. CDR1 is KGHSH and CDR2 is LQKENI in the germline V gene. This CDR3 is built from 15 residues. CDR3 amino acids: CASSPLAGAYNEQFF. CDR3 bases: TGTGCCAGCTCACCCTTAGCGGGGGCGTACAATGAGCAGTTCTTC.

The chain carries TRBV5-1 and TRBJ2-3; tentatively, D is TRBD2 (7 bases). The ends were cut back, 1 base at V and 4 bases at J, with 10 bases in the middle. This CDR3 has 14 amino acids. In germline, CDR1 is SGHRS, CDR2 YFSETQ. The DNA for the CDR3 is TGCGCCAGCAGCTTGACAGGGAGGGCAGATACGCAGTATTTT. Its protein product is CASSLTGRADTQYF.